This TCR beta chain was identified during a study of cytomegalovirus exposure and HLA in healthy donors. Study-level findings and limits: 164 TCR beta chains were listed as cytomegalovirus-associated. Through in vitro validation, a few CMV-associated chains were shown to be specific for CMV antigens.

Vbeta (60) and Jbeta (13) primers were used in the PCR. TCRdb keeps only in-frame clones here, not all; method: immunoSEQ multiplex PCR. The sample has around 200,000 clones, 70% to 85% seen once. Each of the donors was a healthy bone marrow donor. Of note for this clone: Its target is unknown.

This CDR3 has 14 amino acids. With 1 base removed from V and 1 base from J, the gap between germline ends came to 7 bases. From germline, CDR1 is SGHVS and CDR2 FNYEAQ. The J gene is TRBJ1-1, the V gene TRBV7-6; possibly TRBD1 for D (6 bases). Source material: PBMCs. The clonotype comes from a woman aged 60-75 years in good health and CMV-seropositive. The CDR3 nucleotides are TGTGCCAGCAGCTTAGGACAGGAGAACACTGAAGCTTTCTTT. The encoded protein is CASSLGQENTEAFF.